These T cell receptor beta chains were read from a single sample in a study of response to subunit inactivated influenza vaccine. A single record per CDR3 protein comes from TCRdb applying MiXCR to the RT-PCR reads. The data contain more than 500,000 distinct CDR3 sequences, 10% to 12% of them seen just once; the ten biggest clones take up approximately 10%. In addition, the sample was reused for a study of T cells expressing NK-cell markers.

The sequencing here drew on PBMCs from blood, taken on the day of vaccination. The receptor set was obtained from a man in his forties or fifties who received an inactivated influenza vaccine. Both conserved end residues are part of each CDR3. D genes are given only for firm matches.

NA,TRBV6-1,TRBJ2-3,CASSEQGLGTDTQYF
NA,TRBV9,TRBJ2-3,CASSTGPFTDTQYF
NA,TRBV7-8,TRBJ1-2,CASSLQAYYGYTF
NA,TRBV7-2,TRBJ1-1,CASLDSPGNTEAFF
NA,TRBV7-9,TRBJ1-1,CASSPGGRTEAFF
NA,TRBV7-2,TRBJ1-6,CASSFGGLSPLHF
TRBD2,TRBV7-2,TRBJ2-1,CASRDGRGRKFF
TRBD1,TRBV29-1,TRBJ2-7,CSVADRGRWYEQYF
NA,TRBV12-3/TRBV12-4,TRBJ2-6,CASRTALGANVLTF
TRBD2,TRBV7-9,TRBJ2-5,CASSSPEPGRGTQYF
NA,TRBV5-1,TRBJ2-5,CANSLTGETQHF
NA,TRBV3-1,TRBJ2-3,CASSHRYRPADTQYF
NA,TRBV12-3/TRBV12-4,TRBJ1-5,CASGFTGIYQPQHF
TRBD2,TRBV14,TRBJ2-3,CASRPRTSGSTDTQYF
NA,TRBV5-1,TRBJ1-3,CASSLVPLRGNTIYF
NA,TRBV5-1,TRBJ2-6,CASSLGRSGANVLTF
NA,TRBV7-6,TRBJ2-3,CASSLKAPGSTDTQYF
NA,TRBV20-1,TRBJ2-5,CSAPLGAEETQYF
NA,TRBV6-5,TRBJ1-1,CASSYSRRSTEAFF
TRBD2,TRBV5-6,TRBJ2-5,CASSLTRLAVQETQYF
TRBD2,TRBV3-1,TRBJ2-2,CASQTTSGNTGELFF
TRBD2,TRBV6-2/TRBV6-3,TRBJ2-4,CASSYRKAGWIYIQYF
TRBD1,TRBV19,TRBJ2-6,CASSHRDRARSGANVLTF
NA,TRBV6-2/TRBV6-3,TRBJ2-5,CASSYSTWAGRLQETQYF
TRBD1,TRBV10-3,TRBJ2-3,CAISDPDREFIDTQYF
NA,TRBV7-2,TRBJ2-3,CASSKGWGADTQYF
TRBD1,TRBV7-2,TRBJ2-7,CASSFSGTGKVEQYF
NA,TRBV4-1,TRBJ1-4,CASSQDYQGRWEKLFF
TRBD1,TRBV5-1,TRBJ2-2,CASSLSSWWTGAGRTGELFF
NA,TRBV12-5,TRBJ2-3,CASGLIRERSTDTQYF
TRBD2,TRBV2,TRBJ2-3,CASSEGLAASTDTQYF
NA,TRBV12-3/TRBV12-4,TRBJ2-1,CASSLAGGYYNEQFF
NA,TRBV5-1,TRBJ1-1,CASSLGDDTEAFF
NA,TRBV20-1,TRBJ2-7,CSARSGTLNEQYF
NA,TRBV25-1,TRBJ2-4,CASSEPGGFQYF
TRBD1,TRBV4-1,TRBJ2-3,CASTPSPTGGAADTQYF
NA,TRBV7-8,TRBJ2-1,CASSSIERGEQFF
TRBD2,TRBV7-2,TRBJ2-7,CASSFGTSGPYEQYF
NA,TRBV4-1,TRBJ2-6,CASSQEPTTGLGANVLTF
NA,TRBV20-1,TRBJ2-1,CSASWVNSYNEQFF
NA,TRBV20-1,TRBJ1-4,CSASLGRNEKLFF
TRBD1,TRBV9,TRBJ1-2,CASSVDFDRGRSYRYTF
TRBD1,TRBV3-1,TRBJ2-7,CASSPAGGRPQYF
NA,TRBV20-1,TRBJ2-3,CSASGLEFSDTQYF
NA,TRBV5-1,TRBJ2-1,CASSLEVRYNEQFF
NA,TRBV5-1,TRBJ2-5,CASSRSAGFQETQYF
TRBD2,TRBV20-1,TRBJ2-3,CSALPSGGVNLNTDTQYF
NA,TRBV6-2/TRBV6-3,TRBJ2-6,CASSYSTEGIKANVLTF
TRBD2,TRBV4-1,TRBJ2-2,CASSQGQRGWTGELFF
NA,TRBV6-2/TRBV6-3,TRBJ2-5,CASARRAGRGETQYF
TRBD2,TRBV4-2,TRBJ2-3,CASLWVGGPTDTQYF
TRBD2,TRBV10-3,TRBJ2-1,CAISPGLEYNEQFF
NA,TRBV12-3/TRBV12-4,TRBJ2-7,CASSPNVLSSYEQYF
TRBD1,TRBV4-1,TRBJ1-1,CASSQSTDRGGRMNTEAFF
NA,TRBV7-2,TRBJ1-1,CASSLWFSVDSTEAFF
NA,TRBV2,TRBJ2-3,CASSELTDSSTDTQYF
TRBD1,TRBV9,TRBJ2-7,CASSATGASRGEQYF